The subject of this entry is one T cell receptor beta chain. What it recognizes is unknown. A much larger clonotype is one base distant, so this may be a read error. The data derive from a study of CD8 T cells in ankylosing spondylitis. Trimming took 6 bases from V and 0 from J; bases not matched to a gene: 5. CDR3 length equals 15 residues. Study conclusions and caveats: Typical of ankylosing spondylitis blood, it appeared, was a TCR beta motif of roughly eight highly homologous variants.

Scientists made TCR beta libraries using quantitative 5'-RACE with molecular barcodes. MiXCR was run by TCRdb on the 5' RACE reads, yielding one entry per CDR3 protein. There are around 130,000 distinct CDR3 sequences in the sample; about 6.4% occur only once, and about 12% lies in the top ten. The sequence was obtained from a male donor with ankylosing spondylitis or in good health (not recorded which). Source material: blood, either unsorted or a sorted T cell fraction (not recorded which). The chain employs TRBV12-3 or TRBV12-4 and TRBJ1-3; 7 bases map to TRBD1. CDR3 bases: TGTGCCAGCAGCTGGGGACAGATCTCTGGAAACACCATATATTTT. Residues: CASSWGQISGNTIYF.